The clone carrying this T cell receptor beta chain was seen a few times. The data stem from a study of cytotoxic CD8 clonotypes in ibrutinib-treated CLL. Clones were sequenced by immunoSEQ multiplex PCR, and TCRdb holds only the in-frame ones, with some missing. The data hold approximately 320,000 clones, with roughly 67% observed a single time. This CDR3 spans 11 amino acids. Germline lookup yields CDR1 SNHLY and CDR2 FYNNEI. V was clipped by 6 bases and J by 8 bases, with 10 bases between them. The source of this sequence is a human donor with chronic lymphocytic leukemia. Sequences were derived from PBMCs, sampled after 36 months of ibrutinib treatment. The V gene is TRBV2, the J gene TRBJ1-2; tentative D call: TRBD1 (5 bases). CDR3 in DNA: TGTGCCAGCAGCCGGACATTCGGCTACACCTTC. Translation gives CASSRTFGYTF.